These 9 T cell receptor beta chains originate from one sample sequenced in a study of OX40 agonist ivuxolimab in advanced cancers. The data were produced by immunoSEQ multiplex PCR, yet TCRdb's version contains in-frame clones alone and is incomplete. The table records 25,000 to 35,000 clones, about 80% of them present only once. This sample comprised CD4+ or CD8+ T cells sorted from blood, obtained in a trial of the OX40 agonist ivuxolimab. These receptors all come from an adult with an advanced solid tumor such as melanoma, head and neck, liver or kidney cancer.

This sequence joins TRBV21-1 and TRBJ2-5; no DNA check was done on the table's D call, TRBD2. TRBV21-1 represents a pseudogene. The CDR3 extends over 16 amino acids. The CDR3 DNA is TGTGCCAGCAGCAAAGCGGAGGCGGGGGGGTTAGAGACCCAGTACTTC. Translation gives CASSKAEAGGLETQYF.

This clone has a handful of counts. The rearrangement joins TRBV5-5 to TRBJ2-3; TRBD2 is a possible D gene (5 bases). There are 12 residues in the CDR3. V was shortened by 6 bases and J by 2 bases, with 7 bases between the two germline ends. Germline CDR1 and CDR2: SGHKS and YYEKEE (reference sequence). For the CDR3, the DNA is TGTGCCAGCACCGGGAACACAGATACGCAGTATTTT. This codes for CASTGNTDTQYF.

The chain uses TRBV5-1 and TRBJ2-5; D unclear. Germline V gene lookup returns CDR1 SGHRS and CDR2 YFSETQ. The CDR3 length is 16 residues. V was pared by 0 bases and J by 2 bases, with 14 bases between. Written as DNA, the CDR3 is TGCGCCAGCAGCTTGGCCGGGCGGTTGGGGCAAGAGACCCAGTACTTC. Translating gives CASSLAGRLGQETQYF. The whole variable domain, filled in from reference TRBV5-1 and TRBJ2-5, reads KAGVTQTPRYLIKTRGQQVTLSCSPISGHRSVSWYQQTPGQGLQFLFEYFSETQRNKGNFPGRFSGRQFSNSRSEMNVSTLELGDSALYLCASSLAGRLGQETQYFGPGTRLLVL.

The chain couples TRBV7-9 to TRBJ1-4, with D uncertain. The CDR3 totals 11 residues. Trimming took 4 bases from V and 8 from J, leaving 5 bases between them. Germline V CDR1 and CDR2: SEHNR, FQNEAQ (reference sequence). The CDR3 is CASSSLEKLFF. The CDR3 DNA follows: TGTGCCAGCAGCTCTTTAGAAAAACTGTTTTTT.

The chain employs TRBV5-1 and TRBJ1-4; TRBD1 agrees at 7 bases. The CDR3 has 15 amino acids. Germline V CDR1 and CDR2: SGHRS, YFSETQ. With V trimmed by 1 base and J by 3 bases, 3 bases remained unmatched. The CDR3 sequence: CASSLTTGPNEKLFF. In nucleotides, the CDR3 is TGCGCCAGCAGCTTGACGACAGGGCCTAATGAAAAACTGTTTTTT.

In this sample, this clone turned up a few times. The chain employs TRBV4-1 and TRBJ1-6; 7 positions agree with TRBD1. Germline values: CDR1 MGHRA, CDR2 YSYEKL. Trimming cost V 6 bases and J 7 bases; bases outside gene matches: 3. This CDR3 is built from 13 residues. The CDR3 DNA reads as TGCGCCAGCAGTTCGACAGGGAATTCACCCCTCCACTTT. This translates into CASSSTGNSPLHF.

The chain joins TRBV9 to TRBJ2-5; possible D gene TRBD2, 7 bases. CDR3 length: 17 residues. CDR1 and CDR2 (germline): SGDLS, YYNGEE. Between the trimmed V and J ends, which lost 0 bases and 2 bases, there was a span of 17 bases. The CDR3, as DNA: TGTGCCAGCAGCGTAGCTCCGGGGGGCGGAGGGCAAGAGACCCAGTACTTC. It specifies CASSVAPGGGGQETQYF.

The chain employs TRBV18 and TRBJ2-2; D call uncertain. Germline values: CDR1 KGHSH, CDR2 LQKENI. The CDR3 loop spans 13 amino acids. Trimming cost V 1 base and J 2 bases, with 2 bases left between them. The CDR3 protein is CASSPLNTGELFF. CDR3 sequence (DNA): TGTGCCAGCTCACCACTTAACACCGGGGAGCTGTTTTTT.

The rearrangement joins TRBV2 to TRBJ1-3; D remains ambiguous. Germline V gene sequence: CDR1 SNHLY, CDR2 FYNNEI. Trimming shortened V by 6 bases and J by 4 bases, and 10 bases separated the two germline ends. This CDR3 has 13 residues. The CDR3 loop reads CASSEGLGNTIYF. CDR3 nucleotides: TGTGCCAGCAGCGAGGGTTTGGGAAACACCATATATTTT.